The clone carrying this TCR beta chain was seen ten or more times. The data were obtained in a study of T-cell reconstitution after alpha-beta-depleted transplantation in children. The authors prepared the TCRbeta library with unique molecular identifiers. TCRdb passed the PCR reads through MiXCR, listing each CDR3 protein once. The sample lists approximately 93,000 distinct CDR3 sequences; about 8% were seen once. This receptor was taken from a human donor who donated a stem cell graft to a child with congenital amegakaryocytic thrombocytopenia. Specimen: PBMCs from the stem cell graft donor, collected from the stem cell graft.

CDR3 nucleotides: TGCGCCAGCAAGGGTGCCGGGGAGCTGTTTTTT. This gives the protein CASKGAGELFF. The rearrangement uses TRBV5-1 and TRBJ2-2; D ambiguous. V gave up 6 bases and J gave up 6 bases, with 6 bases separating them. Germline V CDR1 and CDR2: SGHRS, YFSETQ. The CDR3 spans 11 residues.